The 30 T cell receptor beta chains presented below share a single source sample, sequenced in a study of T cell clusters in autoimmune cytopenias. TRB amplification used approximately 0.25 ug of peripheral blood genomic DNA. Multiplex touch-down PCR amplified TRB using TRB-A and TRB-B pools in one tube. Using the multiplex PCR reads, TCRdb records one entry per CDR3 protein without DNA. The sample includes 3,500 to 4,500 distinct CDR3 sequences. These data are also associated with another study on T cell repertoires in aging, cancer and after chemotherapy.

The source material was peripheral blood. These receptors came from a human donor with an autoimmune cytopenia or autoimmune hepatitis (not recorded which).

This clonotype is medium-sized (0.01 to 0.1%) by frequency. V is TRBV29-1 and J is TRBJ2-7; TCRdb indicates TRBD2, and absent DNA this call remains unverified. CDR3 length equals 15 residues. Germline CDR1 reads SQVTM; CDR2 reads ANQGSEA. The CDR3 reads CSVDGLAESPYEQYF.

Considering frequency, this clonotype is medium-sized (0.01 to 0.1%). The chain combines TRBV29-1 with TRBJ2-7; the TRBD1 assignment by TCRdb is unverifiable without DNA. Germline V gives CDR1 SQVTM, CDR2 ANQGSEA. The CDR3 is 12 amino acids. Here the CDR3 reads CSVQGFDYEQYF.

This CDR3 is CASSFTRVGVGTQYF. The rearrangement joins TRBV27 to TRBJ2-5; the TRBD2 assignment by TCRdb is unverifiable without DNA. The CDR3 consists of 15 residues. CDR1 MNHEY and CDR2 SMNVEV come from the germline V gene (reference sequence).

This sequence joins TRBV13 and TRBJ2-3. CDR1 and CDR2 from the germline V gene are PRHDT and FYEKMQ (reference sequence). The CDR3 has 12 amino acids. CDR3 sequence reads: CASSLDGDTQYF.

This rearrangement joins TRBV19 to TRBJ2-3; the D gene TCRdb calls, TRBD1, cannot be checked with no DNA. The CDR3 has 15 amino acids. Germline assignment: CDR1 LNHDA and CDR2 SQIVND (reference sequence). This chain's CDR3 is CASSWGREITDTQYF.

This chain links TRBV19 with TRBJ2-3; no DNA is available, so the TRBD1 call from TCRdb remains unchecked. This CDR3 has 14 amino acids. Germline V CDR1 and CDR2: LNHDA, SQIVND (reference sequence). The chain's CDR3 is CASSQGQGTDTQYF.

J is TRBJ2-2 and V is TRBV6-5; the TCRdb call, TRBD2, lacks DNA for checking. Germline lookup yields CDR1 MNHEY and CDR2 SVGAGI. This CDR3 region has 17 residues. The CDR3 protein is CASSYSLAGANTGELFF.

The chain is built from TRBV11-3 and TRBJ2-5; TCRdb's D gene call, TRBD1, goes unchecked for lack of DNA. The CDR3 covers 15 residues. CDR1 is SGHNT and CDR2 is YENEEA in the germline V gene. The CDR3 is CASSHGQRDQETQYF.

The chain couples TRBV6-5 to TRBJ2-3; TCRdb gives TRBD2 as the D gene, but with no DNA this cannot be confirmed. This CDR3 region has 17 residues. CDR1 and CDR2 (germline): MNHEY, SVGAGI. The CDR3 loop reads CASSYSWTLKSTDTQYF.

The rearrangement joins TRBV18 to TRBJ2-5. Germline-derived CDR1 and CDR2 are KGHSH and LQKENI. CDR3 length equals 16 residues. CDR3 amino acids: CASSPPGHTKGETQYF. The complete variable domain, with remaining parts taken from reference TRBV18 and TRBJ2-5, reads NAGVMQNPRHLVRRRGQEARLRCSPMKGHSHVYWYRQLPEEGLKFMVYLQKENIIDESGMPKERFSAEFPKEGPSILRIQQVVRGDSAAYFCASSPPGHTKGETQYFGPGTRLLVL.

This clonotype ranks as medium-sized (0.01 to 0.1%) in terms of frequency. The V gene is TRBV29-1, the J gene TRBJ1-1; no DNA is available, so the TRBD1 call from TCRdb remains unchecked. The CDR3 runs 14 residues. Per the germline V gene, CDR1 is SQVTM and CDR2 is ANQGSEA. The CDR3 spells CSVFGGWGETEAFF. The whole variable domain, remainder taken from reference TRBV29-1 and TRBJ1-1, is SAVISQKPSRDICQRGTSLTIQCQVDSQVTMMFWYRQQPGQSLTLIATANQGSEATYESGFVIDKFPISRPNLTFSTLTVSNMSPEDSSIYLCSVFGGWGETEAFFGQGTRLTVV.

CDR3 amino acids: CASSMASATYGYTF. This chain links TRBV19 with TRBJ1-2. This CDR3 is 14 amino acids long. Per the germline V gene, CDR1 is LNHDA and CDR2 is SQIVND (reference sequence). The whole variable domain, filled in from reference TRBV19 and TRBJ1-2, reads DGGITQSPKYLFRKEGQNVTLSCEQNLNHDAMYWYRQDPGQGLRLIYYSQIVNDFQKGDIAEGYSVSREKKESFPLTVTSAQKNPTAFYLCASSMASATYGYTFGSGTRLTVV.

This chain links TRBV11-2 with TRBJ2-5; the TCRdb call, TRBD2, lacks DNA for checking. The CDR3 runs 16 residues. Germline CDR1 SGHAT, CDR2 FQNNGV. The CDR3 is CASSWGTSGGAWTQYF. The complete variable domain, with remaining parts taken from reference TRBV11-2 and TRBJ2-5, reads EAGVAQSPRYKIIEKRQSVAFWCNPISGHATLYWYQQILGQGPKLLIQFQNNGVVDDSQLPKDRFSAERLKGVDSTLKIQPAKLEDSAVYLCASSWGTSGGAWTQYFGPGTRLLVL.

The chain is built from TRBV5-5 and TRBJ1-5. This CDR3 comprises 14 residues. CDR1 is SGHKS, CDR2 YYEKEE, per germline (reference sequence). The CDR3 here is CASSMDRVGQPQHF. The full variable domain, completed using reference TRBV5-5 and TRBJ1-5, is DAGVTQSPTHLIKTRGQQVTLRCSPISGHKSVSWYQQVLGQGPQFIFQYYEKEERGRGNFPDRFSARQFPNYSSELNVNALLLGDSALYLCASSMDRVGQPQHFGDGTRLSIL.

The rearrangement joins TRBV19 to TRBJ1-2. The germline V gene encodes CDR1 LNHDA and CDR2 SQIVND (reference sequence). This CDR3 region has 12 residues. The CDR3: CASSISVYGYTF. Drawing the rest from reference TRBV19 and TRBJ1-2, the complete variable domain is DGGITQSPKYLFRKEGQNVTLSCEQNLNHDAMYWYRQDPGQGLRLIYYSQIVNDFQKGDIAEGYSVSREKKESFPLTVTSAQKNPTAFYLCASSISVYGYTFGSGTRLTVV.

The chain is built from TRBV19 and TRBJ2-3; the D call from TCRdb, TRBD1, cannot be confirmed without DNA. This CDR3 is 15 amino acids long. Germline lookup yields CDR1 LNHDA and CDR2 SQIVND (reference sequence). This CDR3 reads CASSGQGGSTDTQYF.

The chain carries TRBV6-5 and TRBJ1-1; the D gene TCRdb calls, TRBD1, cannot be checked with no DNA. The CDR3 contains 15 residues. CDR1 and CDR2 from the germline V gene are MNHEY and SVGAGI. This CDR3 reads CASSYSSTPLAEAFF.

V is TRBV6-6 and J is TRBJ2-3; TCRdb returns TRBD1, unconfirmable since there is no DNA. This CDR3 has 14 amino acids. Per germline, CDR1 MNHNY and CDR2 SVGAGI (reference sequence). The CDR3 sequence is CASRRPGGADTQYF.

The genes are TRBV6-2 or TRBV6-3 and TRBJ1-2. Germline-derived CDR1 and CDR2 are MNHEY and SVGEGT. The CDR3 extends over 15 amino acids. The CDR3 protein is CASSSTGRANYGYTF.

The chain joins TRBV19 to TRBJ1-6; the TCRdb D gene call, TRBD1, has no DNA to confirm it. The CDR3 spans 17 residues. From germline, CDR1 is LNHDA and CDR2 SQIVND (reference sequence). This chain's CDR3 is CASSGQGRGSYNSPLHF.

Judged by frequency, this clonotype is medium-sized. The chain's CDR3 is CASSDRQGTSTDTQYF. The chain combines TRBV19 with TRBJ2-3; with no DNA, the TCRdb D assignment of TRBD1 cannot be verified. The germline V gene encodes CDR1 LNHDA and CDR2 SQIVND (reference sequence). The CDR3 extends over 16 amino acids.

The V gene is TRBV6-5, the J gene TRBJ2-2. CDR3 size: 15 residues. The germline CDR1 and CDR2 sequences are MNHEY and SVGAGI. The CDR3 spells CASSQSGGNTGELFF.

The CDR3 loop is CATNTRHHTGELFF. The chain joins TRBV5-6 to TRBJ2-2. The CDR3 has 14 amino acids. The V gene's germline CDR1 is SGHDT and CDR2 YYEEEE.

This chain uses TRBV19 with TRBJ2-3; no DNA is available, so the TRBD2 call from TCRdb remains unchecked. This CDR3 is 13 amino acids long. Germline CDR1 is LNHDA and CDR2 is SQIVND (reference sequence). The CDR3 region is CASSIGGGDTQYF. Variable domain in full (rest from reference TRBV19 and TRBJ2-3): DGGITQSPKYLFRKEGQNVTLSCEQNLNHDAMYWYRQDPGQGLRLIYYSQIVNDFQKGDIAEGYSVSREKKESFPLTVTSAQKNPTAFYLCASSIGGGDTQYFGPGTRLTVL.

J is TRBJ2-5 and V is TRBV6-5. The CDR3 is made up of 12 amino acids. CDR1 and CDR2 from the germline V gene are MNHEY and SVGAGI. The CDR3 spells CASREQQETQYF.

This clonotype is labeled large (0.1 to 1%) based on frequency. This chain connects TRBV29-1 to TRBJ2-2; TCRdb proposes TRBD1, but this gene call is untestable without DNA. The CDR3 runs 14 residues. The germline CDR1 and CDR2 sequences are SQVTM and ANQGSEA. CDR3 sequence reads: CSVPGAANTGELFF.

The genes are TRBV19 and TRBJ1-6. This CDR3 is 15 amino acids long. Per the germline V gene, CDR1 is LNHDA and CDR2 is SQIVND (reference sequence). CDR3 loop: CASSRQGPVVSPLHF.

The rearrangement links TRBV6-5 to TRBJ2-5; with no DNA, the TCRdb D assignment of TRBD2 cannot be verified. The V gene's germline CDR1 is MNHEY and CDR2 SVGAGI. The CDR3 extends over 16 amino acids. CDR3 in amino acids: CASSYGAGGLVATQYF.

This chain links TRBV12-3 or TRBV12-4 with TRBJ2-2; TCRdb's assignment of TRBD1 cannot be checked, as there is no DNA. This CDR3 is built from 17 residues. The CDR3 here is CASSFRFRGLNTGELFF.

The J gene is TRBJ2-5, the V gene TRBV19; TCRdb outputs TRBD2, but without DNA this stays unchecked. Germline V CDR1 and CDR2: LNHDA, SQIVND (reference sequence). This CDR3 is 15 amino acids long. The CDR3: CASSILGGPTETQYF.